This TCR beta chain was captured by sequencing in a study of blood T cell repertoires in COVID-19. Per germline, CDR1 MNHEY and CDR2 SVGAGI. The V and J ends lost 2 bases and 2 bases respectively, with 15 bases between them. The CDR3 contains 16 residues. Original processing methods: Amplification of reference gene primers was used by the study to estimate nucleated cell counts. TCRdb keeps only in-frame clones here, not all; method: immunoSEQ multiplex PCR. V and J calls and clone size come straight from that table; D and trimming were deduced from the DNA. The table has some 88,000 clones, about 84% seen once.

This chain links TRBV6-5 with TRBJ1-2, with a possible D match to TRBD1 (6 bases). The sequencing input was peripheral blood. This TCR derives from a woman between 65 and 79 years old with acute or convalescent COVID-19. In nucleotides, the CDR3 is TGTGCCAGCAGTTACGAAGGGGGTCCTTCCAACTATGGCTACACCTTC. Amino acids: CASSYEGGPSNYGYTF.